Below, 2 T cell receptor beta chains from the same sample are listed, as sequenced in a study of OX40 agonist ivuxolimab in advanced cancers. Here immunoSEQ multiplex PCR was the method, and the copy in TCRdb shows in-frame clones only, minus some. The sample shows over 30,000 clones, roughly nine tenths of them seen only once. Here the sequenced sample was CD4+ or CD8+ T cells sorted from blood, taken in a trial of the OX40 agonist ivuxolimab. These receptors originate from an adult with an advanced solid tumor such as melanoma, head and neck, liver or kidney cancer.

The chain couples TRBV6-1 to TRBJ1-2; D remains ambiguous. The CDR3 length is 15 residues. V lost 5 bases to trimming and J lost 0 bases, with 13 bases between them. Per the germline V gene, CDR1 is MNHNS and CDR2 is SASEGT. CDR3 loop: CASSIRTEANYGYTF. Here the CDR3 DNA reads TGTGCCAGCAGTATTCGGACGGAAGCTAACTATGGCTACACCTTC.

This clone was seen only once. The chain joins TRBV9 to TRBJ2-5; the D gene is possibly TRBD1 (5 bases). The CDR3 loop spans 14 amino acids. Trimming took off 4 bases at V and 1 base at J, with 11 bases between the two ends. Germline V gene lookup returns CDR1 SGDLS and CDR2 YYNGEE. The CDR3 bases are TGTGCCAGCAGCCTTGGAAGGGGCCAAGAGACCCAGTACTTC. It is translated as CASSLGRGQETQYF.